The 7 T cell receptor beta chains listed next were all sequenced from one sample in a study of blood T cell repertoires in COVID-19 (dated by TCRdb to about 2020). Receptor amplification or capture employed the immunoSEQ multiplex PCR assay. This is the immuneACCESS table as TCRdb keeps it, with only in-frame sequences that have V and J called. A part of the clones is gone; compared with another copy, unresolved V genes explain less than half, and the rest is unexplained. This sample gives under 150,000 clones in total; around four fifths of them show up just once. Roughly 2.9% of the sample belongs to the ten largest clones. Sequencing was carried out using peripheral blood. Receptor source: a woman aged 40 to 50 with active or convalescent COVID-19.

The CDR3 DNA reads TGCGCCAGCAGCTTCAATCGGGTTACAGATACGCAGTATTTT. Its protein product is CASSFNRVTDTQYF. The genes are TRBV5-1 and TRBJ2-3; no clear D. V was cut by 2 bases and J by 3 bases, with 10 bases left in between. The CDR3 contains 14 residues. CDR1 SGHRS and CDR2 YFSETQ come from the germline V gene.

V usage is TRBV28 and J usage is TRBJ1-1, with TRBD1 matching over 9 bases. CDR3 size: 17 residues. Trimming removed 3 bases from V and 0 bases from J; junction bases left unmatched: 8. Per the germline V gene, CDR1 is MDHEN and CDR2 is SYDVKM. Written as DNA, the CDR3 is TGTGCCAGCAGTTTCGGGACAGGGAAGGCGGTGAACACTGAAGCTTTCTTT. It is translated as CASSFGTGKAVNTEAFF.

J is TRBJ1-1 and V is TRBV10-3; TRBD1 matches 8 bases. Unmatched junction bases numbered 17, after V lost 5 bases and J lost 0 bases. The CDR3 consists of 19 residues. Germline assignment: CDR1 ENHRY and CDR2 SYGVKD. The CDR3 coding sequence is TGTGCCATCAGTCGGGAACCGGCAGGGGGCGGGAGGGTGAACACTGAAGCTTTCTTT. Protein sequence: CAISREPAGGGRVNTEAFF.

The chain couples TRBV19 to TRBJ1-5, with 7 bases lining up with TRBD1. Losses at the gene ends were 0 bases for V and 6 bases for J; bases not matched to a gene: 5. The V gene's germline CDR1 is LNHDA and CDR2 SQIVND (reference sequence). The CDR3 consists of 15 residues. As DNA, the CDR3 is TGTGCCAGTAGTATAGAAGGGGGCGACATTCAGCCCCAGCATTTT. Its protein is CASSIEGGDIQPQHF.

The chain uses TRBV5-5 and TRBJ1-2; D perhaps matches TRBD1 (5 bases). The CDR3 loop spans 13 amino acids. V was shortened by 5 bases and J by 10 bases, with 18 bases between the two germline ends. Germline assignment: CDR1 SGHKS and CDR2 YYEKEE (reference sequence). The CDR3 DNA sequence: TGTGCCAGCAGTATTGGAATAGGGGATGTCTACACCTTC. Translated: CASSIGIGDVYTF.

This clone appeared once. V is TRBV6-5 and J is TRBJ2-5; 8 nucleotides agree with TRBD1. After removal of 6 bases from V and 5 bases from J, the junction contained 2 bases not matched to a gene. The CDR3 is made up of 12 amino acids. The germline V gene encodes CDR1 MNHEY and CDR2 SVGAGI. The CDR3 sequence: CASRRQGETQYF. DNA for the CDR3: TGTGCCAGCAGGAGACAGGGGGAGACCCAGTACTTC.

V gene TRBV2 combines with J gene TRBJ2-7; TRBD1 matches 9 bases. The trim removed 9 bases at V and 7 bases at J, leaving 13 bases unmatched. Germline-derived CDR1 and CDR2 are SNHLY and FYNNEI. The CDR3 has 14 amino acids. DNA of the CDR3: TGTGCCAGGGCCCCGGGACAGGGCCTGGGGGAGCAGTACTTC. It is translated as CARAPGQGLGEQYF.